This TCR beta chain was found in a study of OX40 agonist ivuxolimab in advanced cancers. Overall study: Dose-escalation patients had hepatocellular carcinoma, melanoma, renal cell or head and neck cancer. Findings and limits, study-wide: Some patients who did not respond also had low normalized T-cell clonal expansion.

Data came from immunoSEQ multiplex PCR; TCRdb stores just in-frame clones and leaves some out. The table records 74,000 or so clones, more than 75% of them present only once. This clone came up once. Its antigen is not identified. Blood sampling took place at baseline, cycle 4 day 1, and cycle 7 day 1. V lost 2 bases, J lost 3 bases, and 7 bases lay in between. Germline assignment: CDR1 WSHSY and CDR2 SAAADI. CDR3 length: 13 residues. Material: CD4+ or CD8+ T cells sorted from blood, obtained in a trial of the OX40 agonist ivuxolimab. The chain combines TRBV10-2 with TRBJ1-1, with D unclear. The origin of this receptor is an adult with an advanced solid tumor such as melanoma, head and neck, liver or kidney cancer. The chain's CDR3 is CASSEGGYTEAFF. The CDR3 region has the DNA TGCGCCAGCAGTGAGGGCGGGTACACTGAAGCTTTCTTT.